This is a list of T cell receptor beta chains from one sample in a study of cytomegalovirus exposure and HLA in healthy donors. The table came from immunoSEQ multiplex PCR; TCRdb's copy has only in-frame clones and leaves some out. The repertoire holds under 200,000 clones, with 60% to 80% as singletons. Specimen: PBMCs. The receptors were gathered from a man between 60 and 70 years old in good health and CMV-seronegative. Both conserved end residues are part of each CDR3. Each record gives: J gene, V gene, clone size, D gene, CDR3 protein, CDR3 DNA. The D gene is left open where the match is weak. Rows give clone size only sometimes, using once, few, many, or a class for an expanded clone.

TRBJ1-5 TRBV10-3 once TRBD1 CAISPGQAGHNQPQHF TGTGCCATCAGCCCGGGACAGGCGGGCCATAATCAGCCCCAGCATTTT
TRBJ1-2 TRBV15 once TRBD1 CATSRDPLQGMGYGYTF TGTGCCACCAGCAGAGATCCCTTACAGGGGATGGGCTATGGCTACACCTTC
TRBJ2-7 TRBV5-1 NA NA CASSPPGRVNEQYF TGCGCCAGCAGCCCCCCGGGCAGGGTCAACGAGCAGTACTTC
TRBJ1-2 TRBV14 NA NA CASSQARWNYGYTF TGTGCCAGCAGCCAAGCCCGGTGGAACTATGGCTACACCTTC
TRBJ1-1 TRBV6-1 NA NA CVSISGQNTEAFF TGTGTCAGCATTTCTGGACAGAACACTGAAGCTTTCTTT
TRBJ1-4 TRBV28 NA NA CAAGGGDATNEKLFF TGTGCCGCGGGCGGGGGGGATGCAACTAATGAAAAACTGTTTTTT
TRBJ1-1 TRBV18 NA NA CASSPPSGGTEAFF TGTGCCAGCTCACCACCGAGTGGCGGGACTGAAGCTTTCTTT
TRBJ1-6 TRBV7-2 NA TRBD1 CASSLAYRGLSSPLHF TGTGCCAGCAGCTTAGCGTACAGGGGACTTAGTTCACCCCTCCACTTT
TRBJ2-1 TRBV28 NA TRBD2 CASSLTTSGGQFF TGTGCCAGCAGTTTAACTACTAGCGGAGGTCAGTTCTTC
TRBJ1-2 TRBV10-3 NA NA CAISEPTGRGLNYGYTF TGTGCCATCAGTGAACCCACAGGGAGGGGATTAAACTATGGCTACACCTTC
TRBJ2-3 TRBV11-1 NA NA CASSLVRPPTDTQYF TGTGCCAGCAGCTTAGTGCGTCCACCCACAGATACGCAGTATTTT
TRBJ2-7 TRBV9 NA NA CASSVNDYEQYF TGTGCCAGCAGCGTAAACGACTACGAGCAGTACTTC
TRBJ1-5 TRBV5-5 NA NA CASSSYEGNQPQHF TGTGCCAGCAGCTCGTACGAGGGAAATCAGCCCCAGCATTTT
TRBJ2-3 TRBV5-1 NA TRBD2 CASSFSAGDSFDTQYF TGCGCCAGCAGCTTCTCAGCGGGGGATTCGTTCGATACGCAGTATTTT
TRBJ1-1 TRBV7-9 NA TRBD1 CSSSFQGQTEAFF TGTTCCAGCAGCTTTCAGGGACAGACTGAAGCTTTCTTT
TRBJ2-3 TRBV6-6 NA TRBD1 CASSFLTGGGDTQYF TGTGCCAGCAGTTTCCTTACAGGGGGCGGGGATACGCAGTATTTT
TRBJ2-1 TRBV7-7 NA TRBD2 CASSLDLAANNEQFF TGTGCCAGCAGCTTAGACCTAGCGGCTAACAATGAGCAGTTCTTC
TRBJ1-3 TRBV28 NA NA CASSLGGGVKYSGNTIYF TGTGCCAGCAGTTTAGGGGGAGGAGTTAAGTACTCTGGAAACACCATATATTTT
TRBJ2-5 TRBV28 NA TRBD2 CASSLAPSGTDWKTQYF TGTGCCAGCAGTTTGGCGCCTAGCGGTACAGACTGGAAGACCCAGTACTTC
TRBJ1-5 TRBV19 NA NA CASRQLRTYSNQPQHF TGTGCCAGTAGACAGCTCAGAACGTATAGCAATCAGCCCCAGCATTTT
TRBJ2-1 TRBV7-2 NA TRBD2 CASSLVGSGGAYNEQFF TGTGCCAGCAGCTTAGTCGGAAGCGGGGGGGCCTACAATGAGCAGTTCTTC
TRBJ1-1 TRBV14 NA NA CASSQAGATEAFF TGTGCCAGCAGCCAAGCAGGGGCCACTGAAGCTTTCTTT
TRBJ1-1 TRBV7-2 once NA CASSTRRGGNTEAFF TGTGCCAGCAGCACCCGAAGGGGGGGGAACACTGAAGCTTTCTTT
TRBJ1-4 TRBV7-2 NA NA CASSQNGVAGEKLFF TGTGCCAGCAGCCAGAACGGGGTAGCCGGTGAAAAACTGTTTTTT
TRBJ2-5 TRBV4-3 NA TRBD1 CASSLWTGSQETQYF TGCGCCAGCAGCCTCTGGACAGGGTCCCAAGAGACCCAGTACTTC
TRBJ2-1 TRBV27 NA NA CASSPHGISSYNEQFF TGTGCCAGCAGTCCCCACGGGATCAGCTCCTACAATGAGCAGTTCTTC
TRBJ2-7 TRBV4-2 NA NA CASSQDITAGSLEQYF TGTGCCAGCAGCCAAGATATCACAGCCGGTTCCCTCGAGCAGTACTTC
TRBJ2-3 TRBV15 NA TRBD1 CATGVDRGPADTQYF TGTGCCACCGGAGTGGACAGGGGGCCAGCAGATACGCAGTATTTT
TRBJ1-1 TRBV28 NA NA CASSLSRGGAGTEAFF TGTGCCAGCAGTTTATCTCGGGGGGGCGCGGGGACTGAAGCTTTCTTT
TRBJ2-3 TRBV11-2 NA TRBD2 CASSLTSQDTQYF TGTGCCAGCAGCTTGACTAGCCAAGATACGCAGTATTTT
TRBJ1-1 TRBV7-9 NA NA CASSLAGGWERSTEAFF TGTGCCAGCAGCTTAGCGGGGGGGTGGGAAAGATCCACTGAAGCTTTCTTT
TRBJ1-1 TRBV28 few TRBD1 CASSLFGQGGGNTEAFF TGTGCCAGCAGTTTATTCGGACAGGGGGGAGGGAACACTGAAGCTTTCTTT
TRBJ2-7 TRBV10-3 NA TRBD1 CASGRDRDVEQYF TGTGCCAGCGGGCGGGACAGGGACGTCGAGCAGTACTTC
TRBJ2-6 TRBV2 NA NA CASSRGGAAGANVLTF TGTGCCAGCAGTAGGGGGGGGGCTGCTGGGGCCAACGTCCTGACTTTC
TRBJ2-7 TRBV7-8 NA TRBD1 CASSKFDRATYEQYF TGTGCCAGCAGCAAGTTTGACAGGGCGACCTACGAGCAGTACTTC
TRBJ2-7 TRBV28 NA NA CASSLIRGEQYF TGTGCCAGCAGTTTAATCCGGGGCGAGCAGTACTTC
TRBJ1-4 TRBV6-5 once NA CASSFTREGEKLFF TGTGCCAGCAGTTTCACGAGGGAGGGTGAAAAACTGTTTTTT